This TCR beta chain was obtained from a study of tumor-infiltrating lymphocytes in oesophageal squamous cell carcinoma. CDR1 SGHTA and CDR2 FQGTGA come from the germline V gene. The CDR3 extends over 13 amino acids. This clonotype was seen more than once but under ten times. Relative to the germline gene, one junction end is altered; a read error may explain this. TCRdb reanalysed the PCR reads using MiXCR and keeps one entry per CDR3 protein. The profile shows 20,000 or so distinct CDR3 sequences, approximately 34% of them singletons. The V and J genes are TRBV7-3 and TRBJ2-1; possible D gene TRBD1, 6 bases. The receptor's source is a female donor with esophageal squamous cell carcinoma. The sequenced material came from esophageal tumor tissue. The CDR3 reads CASSLGANSPLHF. CDR3 sequence (DNA): TGTGCCAGCAGCTTGGGGGCCAATTCACCCCTCCACTTC.